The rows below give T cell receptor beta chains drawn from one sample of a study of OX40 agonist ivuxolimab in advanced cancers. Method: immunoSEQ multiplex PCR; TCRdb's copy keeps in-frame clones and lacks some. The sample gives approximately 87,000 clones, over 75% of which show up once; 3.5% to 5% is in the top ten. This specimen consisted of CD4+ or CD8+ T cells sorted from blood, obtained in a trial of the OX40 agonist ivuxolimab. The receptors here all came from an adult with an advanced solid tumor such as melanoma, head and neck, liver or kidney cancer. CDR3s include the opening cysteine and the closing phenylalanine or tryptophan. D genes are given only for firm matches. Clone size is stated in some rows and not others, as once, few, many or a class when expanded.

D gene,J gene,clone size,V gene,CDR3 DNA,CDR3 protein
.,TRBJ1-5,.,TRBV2,TGTGCCAGCAAAACAGCTAGCAATCAGCCCCAGCATTTT,CASKTASNQPQHF
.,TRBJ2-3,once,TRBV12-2,TGTGCAAGTCGCTTTACCGGAACAGATACGCAGTATTTT,CASRFTGTDTQYF
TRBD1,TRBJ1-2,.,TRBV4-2,TGTGCCAGCAGCCAGACAGGGGGCCAAGGCTATGGCTACACCTTC,CASSQTGGQGYGYTF
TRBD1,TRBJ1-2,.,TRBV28,TGTGCCAGCAGTGCAGGGGGCACTTCTCGATATGGCTACACCTTC,CASSAGGTSRYGYTF
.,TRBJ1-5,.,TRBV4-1,TGCGCCAGCAGCCAAAGTGTTGTTAGCAATCAGCCCCAGCATTTT,CASSQSVVSNQPQHF
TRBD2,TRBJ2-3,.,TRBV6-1,TGTGCCAGCAGTGACGGACTAGCGGGAAGGGATACGCAGTATTTT,CASSDGLAGRDTQYF
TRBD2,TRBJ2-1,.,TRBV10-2,TGCGCCAGCAGTGAGGAGGGAGGTCTAGCGGGATACAATGAGCAGTTCTTC,CASSEEGGLAGYNEQFF
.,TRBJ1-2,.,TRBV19,TGTGCCAGTAGTATCCGGCAGGGGAGAGCTGGCTACACCTTC,CASSIRQGRAGYTF
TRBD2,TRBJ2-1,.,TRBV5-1,TGCGCCAGCAGCGTTAGCGGGAGGCCCTACAATGAGCAGTTCTTC,CASSVSGRPYNEQFF
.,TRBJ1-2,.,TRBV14,TGTGCCAGCAGCCCGTCAAGTTTACCCTATGGCTACACCTTC,CASSPSSLPYGYTF
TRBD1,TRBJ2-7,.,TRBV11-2,TGTGCCAGCAGCTCCGGGACAGGGAAAGAGCAGTACTTC,CASSSGTGKEQYF
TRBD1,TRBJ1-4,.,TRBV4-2,TGTGCCAGCAGCCAAGAACAGGGGATCGCAACTAATGAAAAACTGTTTTTT,CASSQEQGIATNEKLFF
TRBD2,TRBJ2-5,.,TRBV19,TGTGCCAGTAGTAACGGACTAGCGGGAGGCTTCCAAGAGACCCAGTACTTC,CASSNGLAGGFQETQYF
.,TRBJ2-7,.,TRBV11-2,TGTGCCAGCAGCCCAATGAGCGGTGCTCCCTACGAGCAGTACTTC,CASSPMSGAPYEQYF
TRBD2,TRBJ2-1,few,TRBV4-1,TGCGCCAGCAGCCAACTAGCGGGAGACGTGAAGTTCTTC,CASSQLAGDVKFF
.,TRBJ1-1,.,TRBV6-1,TGTGCCAGCAGTGACTACGGTGAAGCTTTCTTT,CASSDYGEAFF
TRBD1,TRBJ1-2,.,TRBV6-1,TGTGCCAGCAGTTCTCCAGACAGGGGACTATATGGCTACACCTTC,CASSSPDRGLYGYTF
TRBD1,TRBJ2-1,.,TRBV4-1,TGCGCCAGCAGCCAAGGGACAGGGGTTTCCTACAATGAGCAGTTCTTC,CASSQGTGVSYNEQFF
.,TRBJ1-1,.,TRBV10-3,TGTGCCATCAGAGCAGGGGTCACTGAAGCTTTCTTT,CAIRAGVTEAFF
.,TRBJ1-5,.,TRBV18,TGTGCCAGCTCATCTGGACGGATTCGCAATCAGCCCCAGCATTTT,CASSSGRIRNQPQHF
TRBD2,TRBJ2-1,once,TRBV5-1,TGCGCCAGCAGTTCGGGGGGTTCGGGAACAGATGAGCAGTTCTTC,CASSSGGSGTDEQFF
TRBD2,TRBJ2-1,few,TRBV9,TGTGCCAGCAGCACCGGGACTAGTCGGATCAATGAGCAGTTCTTC,CASSTGTSRINEQFF
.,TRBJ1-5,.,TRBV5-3,TGTGCCAGAAGCTTGGGGAACAGACACAATCAGCCCCAGCATTTT,CARSLGNRHNQPQHF
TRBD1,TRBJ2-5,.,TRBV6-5,TGTGCCAGCAGTTCACCGGGACAGGGAGAGGAGACCCAGTACTTC,CASSSPGQGEETQYF
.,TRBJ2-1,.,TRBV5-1,TGCGCCAGCAGCTCCGGGCTCCCGGAACGGCAGTTCTTC,CASSSGLPERQFF
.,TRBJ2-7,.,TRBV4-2,TGTGCCAGCAGCCCGAACGCACCCGGGACGGGGACCTACGAGCAGTACTTC,CASSPNAPGTGTYEQYF
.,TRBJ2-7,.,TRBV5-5,TGTGCCAGCAGCCAGACCCCGACAGGTCTCTACGAGCAGTACTTC,CASSQTPTGLYEQYF
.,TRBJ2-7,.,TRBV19,TGTGCCAGTAGTATTCGAGGGAACATGTACGAGCAGTACTTC,CASSIRGNMYEQYF
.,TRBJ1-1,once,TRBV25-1,TGTGCCAGCAGCCAGGGTTCAGACACTGAAGCTTTCTTT,CASSQGSDTEAFF
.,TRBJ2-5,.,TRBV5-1,TGCGCCAGCAGCTCAGGGGTTGCAGAGACCCAGTACTTC,CASSSGVAETQYF
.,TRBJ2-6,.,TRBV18,TGTGCCAGCTCACCGGCACAGGACAACGTCCTGACTTTC,CASSPAQDNVLTF
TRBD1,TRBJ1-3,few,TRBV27,TGTGCCAGCAGTTCGCGGACAGGGCTGGGCTCTGGAAACACCATATATTTT,CASSSRTGLGSGNTIYF
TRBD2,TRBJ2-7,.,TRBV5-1,TGCGCCAGCAGCTTCGGGAATAGCGGGAGGGCCTCGGGGGAGCAGTACTTC,CASSFGNSGRASGEQYF
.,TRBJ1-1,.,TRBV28,TGTGCCAGCAGTTCTCAGGTTCGGGAAGCTTTCTTT,CASSSQVREAFF
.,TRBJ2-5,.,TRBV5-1,TGCGCCAGCAGCTTGGGTCCAGGAGGGGAGACCCAGTACTTC,CASSLGPGGETQYF
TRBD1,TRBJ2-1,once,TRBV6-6,TGTGCCAGCAGAGGACAGGGGGTAGAAAATGAGCAGTTCTTC,CASRGQGVENEQFF
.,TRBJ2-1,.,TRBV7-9,TGTGCCAGCAGCTTCTCTTTTACGGGAGAGCAGTTCTTC,CASSFSFTGEQFF
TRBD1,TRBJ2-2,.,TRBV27,TGTGCCAGCAGGGGACAGGGTTGGGCCGGGGAGCTGTTTTTT,CASRGQGWAGELFF
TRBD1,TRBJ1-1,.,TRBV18,TGTGCCAGCTCACCGACGACAGGGAGGGACACTGAAGCTTTCTTT,CASSPTTGRDTEAFF
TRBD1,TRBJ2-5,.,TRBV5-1,TGCGCCAGCAGCTTGAATAGGACAGGGATCACCCAAGAGACCCAGTACTTC,CASSLNRTGITQETQYF
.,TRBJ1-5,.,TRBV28,TGTGCCAGCAGTCCCTCACAGGGCAGACAGCCCCAGCATTTT,CASSPSQGRQPQHF
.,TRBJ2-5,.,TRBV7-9,TGTGCCAGCAGCTTCAATCCAGAACAAGAGACCCAGTACTTC,CASSFNPEQETQYF
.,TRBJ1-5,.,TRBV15,TGTGCCACCAGCAGTCCCAGAGGGGATTTCAATCAGCCCCAGCATTTT,CATSSPRGDFNQPQHF
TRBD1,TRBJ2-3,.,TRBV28,TGTGCCAGCAGTTTAGGACAGGGGACAGATACGCAGTATTTT,CASSLGQGTDTQYF